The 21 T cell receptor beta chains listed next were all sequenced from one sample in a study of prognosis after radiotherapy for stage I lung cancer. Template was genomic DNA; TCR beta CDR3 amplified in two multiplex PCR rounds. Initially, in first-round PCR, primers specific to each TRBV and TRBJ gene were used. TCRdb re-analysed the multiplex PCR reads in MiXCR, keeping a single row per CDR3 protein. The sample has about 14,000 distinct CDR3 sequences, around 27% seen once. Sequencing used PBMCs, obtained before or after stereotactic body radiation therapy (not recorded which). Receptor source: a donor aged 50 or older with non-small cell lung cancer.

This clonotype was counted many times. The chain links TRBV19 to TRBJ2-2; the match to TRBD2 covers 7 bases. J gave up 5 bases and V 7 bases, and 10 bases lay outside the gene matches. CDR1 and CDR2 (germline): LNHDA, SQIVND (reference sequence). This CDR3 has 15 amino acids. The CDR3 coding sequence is TGTGCCAGTATCCCCGCCGGGACTATGACCGGGGAGCTGTTTTTT. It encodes CASIPAGTMTGELFF.

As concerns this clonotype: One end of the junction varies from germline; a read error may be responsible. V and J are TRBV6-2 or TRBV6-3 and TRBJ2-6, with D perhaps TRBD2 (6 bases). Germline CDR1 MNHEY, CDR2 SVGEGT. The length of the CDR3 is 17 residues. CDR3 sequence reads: CASRSPWRDSVANVLTF. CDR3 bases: TGTGCCAGCAGGAGCCCATGGCGGGATTCTGTGGCCAACGTCCTGACTTTC.

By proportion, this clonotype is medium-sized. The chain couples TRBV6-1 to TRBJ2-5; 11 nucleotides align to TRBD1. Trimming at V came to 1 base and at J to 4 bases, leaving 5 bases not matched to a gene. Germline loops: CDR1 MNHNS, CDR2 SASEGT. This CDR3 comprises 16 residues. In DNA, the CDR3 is TGTGCCAGCAGTGAAGTCGGACAGGGGGCGGTAGAGACCCAGTACTTC. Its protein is CASSEVGQGAVETQYF.

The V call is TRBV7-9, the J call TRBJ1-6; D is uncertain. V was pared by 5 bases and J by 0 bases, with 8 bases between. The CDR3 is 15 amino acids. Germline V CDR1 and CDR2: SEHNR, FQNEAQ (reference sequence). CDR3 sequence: CASSRKDSYNSPLHF. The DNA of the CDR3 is TGTGCCAGCAGCCGGAAGGACTCCTATAATTCACCCCTCCACTTT.

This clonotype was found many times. CDR3 protein: CASSLRESREAFF. In nucleotides, the CDR3 is TGTGCCAGCAGTCTCAGGGAAAGCCGCGAAGCTTTCTTT. The V call is TRBV27, the J call TRBJ1-1; TRBD1 is a possible D gene (5 bases). Germline assignment: CDR1 MNHEY and CDR2 SMNVEV (reference sequence). There are 13 residues in the CDR3. Trimming took off 5 bases at V and 8 bases at J, with 15 bases between the two ends.

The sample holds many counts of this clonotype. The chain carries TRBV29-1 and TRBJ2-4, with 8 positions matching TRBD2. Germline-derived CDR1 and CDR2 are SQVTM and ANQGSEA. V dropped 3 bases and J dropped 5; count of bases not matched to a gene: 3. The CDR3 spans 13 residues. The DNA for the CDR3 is TGCAGCGTTGACGGGGGGGCCCAAAACATTCAGTACTTC. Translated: CSVDGGAQNIQYF.

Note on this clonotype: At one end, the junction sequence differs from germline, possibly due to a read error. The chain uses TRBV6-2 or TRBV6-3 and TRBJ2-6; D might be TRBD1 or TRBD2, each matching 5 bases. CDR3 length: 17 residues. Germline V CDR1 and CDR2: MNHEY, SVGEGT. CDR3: CASSTYSRVSGANVLTF. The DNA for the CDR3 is TGTGCCAGCAGTACCTACTCGCGGGTCTCTGGGGCGAACGTCCTGACTTTC.

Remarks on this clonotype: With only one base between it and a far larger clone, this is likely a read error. Written as DNA, the CDR3 is TGTGCCATCAACCGCGGGCAGGGTTCCCTCTATGGCTACACCTTC. It yields the protein CAINRGQGSLYGYTF. The chain carries TRBV6-4 and TRBJ1-2; D perhaps matches TRBD1 (5 bases). The CDR3 consists of 15 residues. V lost 10 bases, J lost 4 bases, and 22 bases lay in between. Germline-derived CDR1 and CDR2 are MRHNA and SNTAGT.

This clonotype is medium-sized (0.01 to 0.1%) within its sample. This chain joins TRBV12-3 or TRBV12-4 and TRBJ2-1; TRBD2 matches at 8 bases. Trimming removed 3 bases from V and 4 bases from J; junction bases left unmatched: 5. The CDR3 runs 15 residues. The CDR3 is CASSFGAGVYNEQFF. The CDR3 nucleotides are TGTGCCAGCAGTTTTGGAGCGGGAGTATACAATGAGCAGTTCTTC.

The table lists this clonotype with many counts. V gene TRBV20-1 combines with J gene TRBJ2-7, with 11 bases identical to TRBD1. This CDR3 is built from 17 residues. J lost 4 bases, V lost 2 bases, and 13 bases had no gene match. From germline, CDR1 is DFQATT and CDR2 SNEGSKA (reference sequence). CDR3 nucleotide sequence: TGCAGTGCTAGATTTTTGGAGGCGGGACAGGGGGAATACGAGCAGTACTTC. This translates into CSARFLEAGQGEYEQYF.

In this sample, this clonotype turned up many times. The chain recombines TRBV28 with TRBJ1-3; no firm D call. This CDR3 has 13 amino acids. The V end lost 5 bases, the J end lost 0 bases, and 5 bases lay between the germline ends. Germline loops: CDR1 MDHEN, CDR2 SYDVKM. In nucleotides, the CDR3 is TGTGCCAGCAGTCGGCACTCTGGAAACACCATATATTTT. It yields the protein CASSRHSGNTIYF.

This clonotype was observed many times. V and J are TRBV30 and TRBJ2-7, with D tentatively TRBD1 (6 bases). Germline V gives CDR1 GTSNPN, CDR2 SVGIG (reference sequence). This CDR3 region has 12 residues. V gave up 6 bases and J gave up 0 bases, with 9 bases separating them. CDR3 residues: CACHRDSYEQYF. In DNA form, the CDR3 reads TGTGCCTGCCACAGGGACTCCTACGAGCAGTACTTC.

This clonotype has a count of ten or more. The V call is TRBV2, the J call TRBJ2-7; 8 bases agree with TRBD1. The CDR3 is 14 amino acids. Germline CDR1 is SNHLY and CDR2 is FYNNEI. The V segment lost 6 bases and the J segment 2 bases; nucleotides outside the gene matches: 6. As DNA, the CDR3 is TGTGCCAGCAGAGAGGGGACAGGAGCCTACGAGCAGTACTTC. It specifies CASREGTGAYEQYF.

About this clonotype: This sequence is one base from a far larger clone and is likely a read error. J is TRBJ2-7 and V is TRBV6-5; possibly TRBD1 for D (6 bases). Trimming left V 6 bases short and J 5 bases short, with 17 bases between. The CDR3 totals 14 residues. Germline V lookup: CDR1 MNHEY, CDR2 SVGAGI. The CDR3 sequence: CASSDRYREDEQYF. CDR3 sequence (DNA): TGTGCCAGCAGCGACCGGTACAGGGAAGACGAGCAGTACTTC.

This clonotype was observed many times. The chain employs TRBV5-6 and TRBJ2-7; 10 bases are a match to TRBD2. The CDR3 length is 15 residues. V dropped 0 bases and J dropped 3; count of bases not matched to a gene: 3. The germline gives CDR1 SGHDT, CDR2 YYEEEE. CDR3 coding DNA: TGTGCCAGCAGCTTGGTGGTAGCGGGGGGCTACGAGCAGTACTTC. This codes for CASSLVVAGGYEQYF.

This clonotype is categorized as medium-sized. As DNA, the CDR3 is TGTGCTGGGGTTTCGAACACCGGGGAGCTGTTTTTT. Translating gives CAGVSNTGELFF. V is TRBV28 and J is TRBJ2-2, with D unclear. Germline V gene lookup returns CDR1 MDHEN and CDR2 SYDVKM. The CDR3 is 12 residues long.

CDR3 in DNA: TGTGCCAGCCCCCCGCTGGCGGGAGACAATGAGCAGTTCTTC. Its translation: CASPPLAGDNEQFF. The gene calls are TRBV11-2 and TRBJ2-1; TRBD2 aligns across 7 bases. Germline V CDR1 and CDR2: SGHAT, FQNNGV. V shed 8 bases, J shed 5 bases, and the junction held 9 bases outside the gene matches. The length of the CDR3 is 14 residues. Complete variable domain (other parts from reference TRBV11-2 and TRBJ2-1): EAGVAQSPRYKIIEKRQSVAFWCNPISGHATLYWYQQILGQGPKLLIQFQNNGVVDDSQLPKDRFSAERLKGVDSTLKIQPAKLEDSAVYLCASPPLAGDNEQFFGPGTRLTVL.

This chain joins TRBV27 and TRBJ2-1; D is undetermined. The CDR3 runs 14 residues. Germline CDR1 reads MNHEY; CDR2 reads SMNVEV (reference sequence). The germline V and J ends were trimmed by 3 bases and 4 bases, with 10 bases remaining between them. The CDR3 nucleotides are TGTGCCAGCAGTTTTTTTTTGGTATACAATGAGCAGTTCTTC. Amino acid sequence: CASSFFLVYNEQFF.

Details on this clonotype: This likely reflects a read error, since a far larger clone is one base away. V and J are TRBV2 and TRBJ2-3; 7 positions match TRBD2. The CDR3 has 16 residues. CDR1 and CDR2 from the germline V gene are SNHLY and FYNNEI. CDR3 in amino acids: CASRERGGPSKDTQYF. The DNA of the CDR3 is TGTGCCAGCAGGGAACGCGGGGGACCCAGCAAAGATACGCAGTATTTT.

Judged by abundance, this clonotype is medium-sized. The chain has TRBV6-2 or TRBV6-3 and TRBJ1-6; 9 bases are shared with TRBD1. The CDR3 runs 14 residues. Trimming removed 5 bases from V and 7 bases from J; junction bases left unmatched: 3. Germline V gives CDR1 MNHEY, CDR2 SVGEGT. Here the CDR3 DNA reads TGTGCCAGCAGTGGGGGGACAGGGAATTCACCCCTCCACTTT. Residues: CASSGGTGNSPLHF.

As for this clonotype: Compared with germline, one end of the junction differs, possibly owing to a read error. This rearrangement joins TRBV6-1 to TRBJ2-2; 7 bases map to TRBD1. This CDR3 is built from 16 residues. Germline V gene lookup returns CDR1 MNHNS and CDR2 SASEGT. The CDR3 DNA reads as TGTGCCAGCAAGGTCCCCGGGACAGACAACACCGGGGTGCTGTTTTTT. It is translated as CASKVPGTDNTGVLFF.